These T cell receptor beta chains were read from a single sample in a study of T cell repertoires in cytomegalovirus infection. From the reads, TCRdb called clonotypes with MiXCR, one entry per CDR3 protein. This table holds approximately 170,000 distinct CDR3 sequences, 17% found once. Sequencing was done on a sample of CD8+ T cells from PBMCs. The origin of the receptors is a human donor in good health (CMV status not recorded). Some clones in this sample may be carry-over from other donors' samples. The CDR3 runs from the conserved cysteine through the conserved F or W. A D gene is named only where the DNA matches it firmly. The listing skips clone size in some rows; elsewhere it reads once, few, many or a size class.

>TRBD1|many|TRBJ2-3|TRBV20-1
TGCAGTGCTAGTCCTATTGACCGCCGACAGGGAACAGATACGCAGTATTTT
CSASPIDRRQGTDTQYF
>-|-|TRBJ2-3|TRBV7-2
TGTGCCAGCAGCCGCACTTCCGGGGCGTCAGATACGCAGTATTTT
CASSRTSGASDTQYF
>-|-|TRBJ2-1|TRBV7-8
TGTGCCAGCAGATTAAAAGCTGGCAGGGCCTACAATGAGCAGTTCTTC
CASRLKAGRAYNEQFF
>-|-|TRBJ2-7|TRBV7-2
TGTGCCAGCAGCTTAGTCGCGGGCCCCTACGAGCAGTACTTC
CASSLVAGPYEQYF
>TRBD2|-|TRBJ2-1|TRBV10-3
TGTGCCATCAGTGAGCGACTAGCGGGGGGTTACAATGAGCAGTTCTTC
CAISERLAGGYNEQFF
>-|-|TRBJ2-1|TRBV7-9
TGTGCCAGCAGCTTAGCCCTTCCTCTTGATGAGCAGTTCTTC
CASSLALPLDEQFF
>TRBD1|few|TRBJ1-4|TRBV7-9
TGTGCCAGCAGAGGGACAGGGGCGAAAGAAAAACTGTTTTTT
CASRGTGAKEKLFF
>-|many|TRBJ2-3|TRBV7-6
TGTGCCAGCAGCGCTGTCGGAAGGGGTAGCACAGATACGCAGTATTTT
CASSAVGRGSTDTQYF
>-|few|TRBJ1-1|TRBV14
TGTGCCAGCAGTCCCGGGCTCTACCAGGAAGCTTTCTTT
CASSPGLYQEAFF
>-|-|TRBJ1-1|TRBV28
TGTGCCAGCAGTCCGGATGGGGGAACTGAAGCTTTCTTT
CASSPDGGTEAFF
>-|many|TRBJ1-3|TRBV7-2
TGTGCCAGCAGTTTCTCCAGGTCGCGAGCAAACACCATATATTTT
CASSFSRSRANTIYF
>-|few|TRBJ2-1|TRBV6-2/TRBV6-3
TGTGCCAGCAGTTACAACCCAAATGAGCAGTTCTTC
CASSYNPNEQFF
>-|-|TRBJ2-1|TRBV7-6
TGTGCCAGCAGTAGAGAAAGGTACAATGAGCAGTTCTTC
CASSRERYNEQFF
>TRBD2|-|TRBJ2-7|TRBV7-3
TGTGCCAGCAGCTTAACTAGCGGGGGCTACGAGCAGTACTTC
CASSLTSGGYEQYF
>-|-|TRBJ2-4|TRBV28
TGTGCCAGCAGTTCCCCAGGAGGAAACATTCAGTACTTC
CASSSPGGNIQYF
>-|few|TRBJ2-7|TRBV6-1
TGTGCCAGCAGTGAAGCCTACGAGCAGTACTTC
CASSEAYEQYF
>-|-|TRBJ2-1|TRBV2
TGTGCCAGCACCGTGACAGGAAGCTCCTACAATGAGCAGTTCTTC
CASTVTGSSYNEQFF
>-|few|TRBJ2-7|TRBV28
TGTGCCAGCAGTTTAATGCTTCCCCGGAGTTTGGACGAGCAGTACTTC
CASSLMLPRSLDEQYF
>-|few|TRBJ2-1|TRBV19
TGTGCCAGTAGTACGGGGACCTACAATGAGCAGTTCTTC
CASSTGTYNEQFF
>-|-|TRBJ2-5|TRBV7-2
TGTGCCAGCAGCTTAGCCTCTCTGCGGCCAAAAGGGCCGGAGACCCAGTACTTC
CASSLASLRPKGPETQYF
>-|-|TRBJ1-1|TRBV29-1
TGCAGCGTTAAAGGGGGGAGGGAGAACACTGAAGCTTTCTTT
CSVKGGRENTEAFF
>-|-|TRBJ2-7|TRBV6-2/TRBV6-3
TGTGCCAGCACCCCAGGGGGGCGCGAGCAGTACTTC
CASTPGGREQYF
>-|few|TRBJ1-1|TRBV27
TGTGCCAGCAGCCGGGGGATGGGCACTGAAGCTTTCTTT
CASSRGMGTEAFF
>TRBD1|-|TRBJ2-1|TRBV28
TGTGCCAGCAGTCCGGGACAGGTCTACAATGAGCAGTTCTTC
CASSPGQVYNEQFF
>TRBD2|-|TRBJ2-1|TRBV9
TGTGCCAGCAGCGTACCACGGACTAGCGGGAGTGGATCTGAGCAGTTCTTC
CASSVPRTSGSGSEQFF
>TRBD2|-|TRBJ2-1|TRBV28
TGTGCCAGCAGCCCAACCCCGGGACTAGCGGGAGGGCGTAAAGATGAGCAGTTCTTC
CASSPTPGLAGGRKDEQFF
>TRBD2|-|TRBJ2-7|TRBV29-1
TGCAGCGTTAAACCCGGGACTAGCGGGAGGATCCACGAGCAGTACTTC
CSVKPGTSGRIHEQYF
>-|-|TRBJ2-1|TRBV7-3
TGTGCCAGCAGCCCCCCCGGGGGCCTCGGCGATGAGCAGTTCTTC
CASSPPGGLGDEQFF
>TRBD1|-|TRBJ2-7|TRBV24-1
TGTGCCACCAGCCACCGGGACAGAGCCTACGAGCAGTACTTC
CATSHRDRAYEQYF
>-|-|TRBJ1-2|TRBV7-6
TGTGCCAGCAGCCCCCACGGGGAAGAATACACCTTC
CASSPHGEEYTF
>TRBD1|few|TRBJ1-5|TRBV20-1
TGCAGTGCACCCGGACAGGGCTGGAGCAATCAGCCCCAGCATTTT
CSAPGQGWSNQPQHF
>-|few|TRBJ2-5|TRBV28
TGTGCCACCGGAGATCAGACCCAGTACTTC
CATGDQTQYF
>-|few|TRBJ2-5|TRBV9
TGTGCCAGCAGTGGACGGCTAGCGAGACAAGAGACCCAGTACTTC
CASSGRLARQETQYF
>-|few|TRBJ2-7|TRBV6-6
TGTGCCAGCAGTCCTCGCGGGGAGCAGTACTTC
CASSPRGEQYF
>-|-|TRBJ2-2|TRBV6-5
TGTGCCAGCAGTCCCGGGACCTCGAACACCGGGGAGCTGTTTTTT
CASSPGTSNTGELFF
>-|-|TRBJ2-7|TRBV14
TGTGCCAGCAGCCAAAAAAAGTGGGGGGCGGTCCACGAGCAGTACTTC
CASSQKKWGAVHEQYF
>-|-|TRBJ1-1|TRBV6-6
TGTGCCAGCAGCCGAAGACAGCGCACTGAAGCTTACTTT
CASSRRQRTEAYF
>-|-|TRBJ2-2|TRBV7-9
TGTGCCAGCAGCTTCGGGACAAATAACGGGGACACCGGGGAGCTGTTTTTT
CASSFGTNNGDTGELFF